The entry that follows covers one TCR beta chain sequence. This entry comes from a study of blood T cell repertoires in COVID-19. Assay: immunoSEQ multiplex PCR; the TCRdb copy retains only in-frame clones and omits some. Of approximately 150,000 clones in the sample, more than 90% are singletons; the top ten hold roughly a sixth. The CDR3 covers 16 residues. Germline assignment: CDR1 LNHDA and CDR2 SQIVND (reference sequence). V was pared by 5 bases and J by 3 bases, with 9 bases of the junction left unmatched. The chain has TRBV19 and TRBJ1-5; 8 bases agree with TRBD1. The sample taken for sequencing was peripheral blood. The receptor was isolated from a man in his 60s with active or convalescent COVID-19. CDR3 sequence: CASSQSGTGINQPQHF. The CDR3 nucleotides are TGTGCCAGTAGTCAATCCGGGACAGGCATCAATCAGCCCCAGCATTTT. The full variable domain, rest sourced from reference TRBV19 and TRBJ1-5, is DGGITQSPKYLFRKEGQNVTLSCEQNLNHDAMYWYRQDPGQGLRLIYYSQIVNDFQKGDIAEGYSVSREKKESFPLTVTSAQKNPTAFYLCASSQSGTGINQPQHFGDGTRLSIL.